The 25 T cell receptor beta chains reported below all come from one sample, sequenced in a study of T cell repertoires in cytomegalovirus infection. TCRdb itself ran the reads through MiXCR, one entry per CDR3 protein. The table has 350,000 to 450,000 distinct CDR3 sequences, about a sixth seen once; the top ten hold approximately 10%. The sequenced material came from PBMCs. Source of these receptors: a human donor in good health (CMV status not recorded). Some clones in this sample may be carry-over from other donors' samples.

This clonotype showed up many times. Compared with germline, one end of the junction differs, possibly owing to a read error. The J gene is TRBJ2-1, the V gene TRBV7-7, with D perhaps matching TRBD2 (6 bases). Germline CDR1 reads SSHAT; CDR2 reads FNYEAQ (reference sequence). This CDR3 has 14 residues. CDR3 bases: TGTGCTAGCAGCTTAGGCGGGACTCACAATGAGCAGTTCTTC. It is translated as CASSLGGTHNEQFF.

This clonotype was seen many times. This sequence joins TRBV6-1 and TRBJ2-3; D is ambiguous. The CDR3 covers 15 residues. The V gene's germline CDR1 is MNHNS and CDR2 SASEGT. V was shortened by 6 bases and J by 5 bases, with 18 bases between the two germline ends. For the CDR3, the DNA is TGTGCCAGCAGGGGATCCCTACCGGTTGGAGATACGCAGTATTTT. It codes for CASRGSLPVGDTQYF.

As DNA, the CDR3 is TGTGCCATCAGTGAGGGACAGATAGATACGCAGTATTTT. Its protein product is CAISEGQIDTQYF. The J gene is TRBJ2-3, the V gene TRBV10-3; weak D call: TRBD1 (6 bases). The CDR3 length is 13 residues. Germline CDR1 is ENHRY and CDR2 is SYGVKD. V was trimmed by 2 bases and J by 5 bases, leaving 8 bases between them.

This chain uses TRBV6-5 with TRBJ1-6; 8 bases align to TRBD1. V gave up 6 bases and J gave up 8 bases; unmatched junction bases: 18. The CDR3 spans 18 residues. CDR1 and CDR2 from the germline V gene are MNHEY and SVGAGI. As DNA, the CDR3 is TGTGCCAGCAGACTGGCCGCTGGGCCAGGGGGCGGTGATTCACCCCTCCACTTT. This codes for CASRLAAGPGGGDSPLHF.

Only one count was recorded for this clonotype. The chain combines TRBV6-5 with TRBJ2-2, with 12 bases fitting TRBD2. The CDR3 is 17 amino acids. The V gene's germline CDR1 is MNHEY and CDR2 SVGAGI. After removal of 5 bases from V and 5 bases from J, the junction contained 9 bases not matched to a gene. DNA for the CDR3: TGTGCCAGCAGTCCCCTCCTAGCGGGGGGGAGGACCGGGGAGCTGTTTTTT. Translating it yields CASSPLLAGGRTGELFF.

This clonotype was counted many times. The chain uses TRBV7-9 and TRBJ2-1; 8 bases fit TRBD2. The CDR3 is made up of 16 amino acids. With 1 base clipped from V and 4 bases from J, the junction kept 6 bases outside the gene matches. Germline CDR1 reads SEHNR; CDR2 reads FQNEAQ (reference sequence). The CDR3 loop reads CASSLGSGGRYNEQFF. CDR3 DNA: TGTGCCAGCAGCTTAGGAAGCGGGGGAAGGTACAATGAGCAGTTCTTC.

This chain links TRBV10-3 with TRBJ2-5, with TRBD1 as a possible D gene (6 bases). Per the germline V gene, CDR1 is ENHRY and CDR2 is SYGVKD. The V gene lost 4 bases and the J gene lost 2 bases, with 14 bases spanning the gap. The CDR3 spans 15 residues. For the CDR3, the DNA is TGTGCCATCAGTGGAAGAGGACAGAATCAAGAGACCCAGTACTTC. Its translation is CAISGRGQNQETQYF.

The chain has TRBV9 and TRBJ2-3, with 7 nucleotides matching TRBD2. Germline CDR1 reads SGDLS; CDR2 reads YYNGEE. The CDR3 length is 13 residues. Trimming at V came to 4 bases and at J to 4 bases, leaving 3 bases not matched to a gene. DNA for the CDR3: TGTGCCAGCAGCATGACTAGCCCAGATACGCAGTATTTT. This gives the protein CASSMTSPDTQYF.

This chain joins TRBV28 and TRBJ2-3, with TRBD2 matching over 11 bases. Germline CDR1 MDHEN, CDR2 SYDVKM. This CDR3 is built from 17 residues. Trimming at V came to 4 bases and at J to 13 bases, leaving 19 bases not matched to a gene. Here the CDR3 reads CASSSLAGGLYAEVEYF. DNA of the CDR3: TGTGCCAGCAGTTCCCTAGCGGGGGGATTATACGCTGAGGTTGAGTATTTT.

This clonotype appeared many times. This chain joins TRBV6-1 and TRBJ1-5, with TRBD1 matching over 9 bases. Germline assignment: CDR1 MNHNS and CDR2 SASEGT. The CDR3 length is 14 residues. The ends lost 9 bases at V and 5 bases at J; junction bases unmatched: 8. The CDR3 bases are TGTGCCAGTTTACAGGGGGCAGGCGATCAGCCCCAGCATTTT. Protein: CASLQGAGDQPQHF.

This clonotype has at least ten counts. The junction shows a germline mismatch at one end, possibly a read error. The rearrangement links TRBV2 to TRBJ2-3; no firm D call. The CDR3 length is 15 residues. Germline V gene lookup returns CDR1 SNHLY and CDR2 FYNNEI. CDR3 region: CASREAAYRTDTQYF. The CDR3, as DNA: TGTGCCAGCAGAGAAGCTGCGTATCGCACAGATACGCAGTATTTT. Full variable domain (remainder filled in from reference TRBV2 and TRBJ2-3): EPEVTQTPSHQVTQMGQEVILRCVPISNHLYFYWYRQILGQKVEFLVSFYNNEISEKSEIFDDQFSVERPDGSNFTLKIRSTKLEDSAMYFCASREAAYRTDTQYFGPGTRLTVL.

This clonotype has a count of ten or more. The V and J genes are TRBV28 and TRBJ1-5; D remains ambiguous. Trimming removed 6 bases at V and 6 bases at J, with 18 bases between. CDR1 MDHEN and CDR2 SYDVKM come from the germline V gene. This CDR3 comprises 15 residues. The CDR3 coding sequence is TGTGCCAGCAGCTACGGTTTGTCAATTGGTCAGCCCCAGCATTTT. Protein: CASSYGLSIGQPQHF.

At least ten counts were recorded for this clonotype. As DNA, the CDR3 is TGCGCCAGCAGCCAAGGGGACAGTAATAATGAAAAACTGTTTTTT. Translating it yields CASSQGDSNNEKLFF. The genes are TRBV4-3 and TRBJ1-4; 7 bases align to TRBD1. The J segment lost 4 bases and the V segment lost 1 base, leaving 3 bases of the junction unmatched. The CDR3 is made up of 15 amino acids. CDR1 and CDR2 (germline): LGHNA, YSLEER.

This clonotype has a count of ten or more. This sequence joins TRBV7-2 and TRBJ2-7; D remains unclear. The CDR3 runs 13 residues. Per germline, CDR1 SGHTA and CDR2 FQGNSA. The V end was cut by 1 base, the J end by 6 bases, with 10 bases between. The CDR3 reads CASSLGSSSEQYF. The CDR3 nucleotides read TGTGCCAGCAGCTTAGGTAGCAGCTCCGAGCAGTACTTC.

This clonotype was seen more than once but under ten times. This rearrangement joins TRBV19 to TRBJ2-2; no definite D call. Trimming removed 4 bases at V and 5 bases at J, with 8 bases between. Germline CDR1 reads LNHDA; CDR2 reads SQIVND (reference sequence). The CDR3 contains 13 residues. CDR3 DNA sequence: TGTGCCAGTAGTAATCTGGATACCGGGGAGCTGTTTTTT. As protein: CASSNLDTGELFF. The full variable domain, with the rest looked up from reference TRBV19 and TRBJ2-2, is DGGITQSPKYLFRKEGQNVTLSCEQNLNHDAMYWYRQDPGQGLRLIYYSQIVNDFQKGDIAEGYSVSREKKESFPLTVTSAQKNPTAFYLCASSNLDTGELFFGEGSRLTVL.

The rearrangement joins TRBV27 to TRBJ2-1; 9 nucleotides align to TRBD2. The CDR3 is 18 amino acids. Germline V lookup: CDR1 MNHEY, CDR2 SMNVEV (reference sequence). V dropped 1 base and J dropped 9; count of bases not matched to a gene: 16. As DNA, the CDR3 is TGTGCCAGCAGTTTATGGGCTAGCGGGGCCCGCGGGGGGGGTGAGCAGTTCTTC. Translated: CASSLWASGARGGGEQFF.

This chain joins TRBV6-2 or TRBV6-3 and TRBJ1-2; D gene unclear. V lost 11 bases, J lost 5 bases, and 9 bases lay in between. Per the germline V gene, CDR1 is MNHEY and CDR2 is SVGEGT. The CDR3 totals 10 residues. CDR3 DNA: TGTGCCGGCGACATATATGGCTACACCTTC. Amino acid sequence: CAGDIYGYTF.

This clonotype was detected a few times. This chain uses TRBV12-3 or TRBV12-4 with TRBJ2-2, with D possibly TRBD2 on 7 matching bases. The CDR3 contains 15 residues. Trimming pared 6 bases from V and 6 bases from J, leaving 17 bases between. In DNA, the CDR3 is TGTGCCAGCAGCCCTTATAGGGGGGGGGCCGGGGAGCTGTTTTTT. Its translation is CASSPYRGGAGELFF.

The J gene is TRBJ2-3, the V gene TRBV5-4; 7 bases match TRBD2. CDR3 length: 16 residues. V lost 4 bases to trimming and J lost 6 bases; unmatched junction nucleotides: 14. Germline V gene sequence: CDR1 SGHNT, CDR2 YYREEE (reference sequence). CDR3 loop: CASSHAGTRREDTQYF. The CDR3 nucleotides are TGTGCCAGCAGCCACGCCGGGACCCGGCGGGAGGATACGCAGTATTTT. Using reference TRBV5-4 and TRBJ2-3 for the parts outside the CDR3, the full variable domain is ETGVTQSPTHLIKTRGQQVTLRCSSQSGHNTVSWYQQALGQGPQFIFQYYREEENGRGNFPPRFSGLQFPNYSSELNVNALELDDSALYLCASSHAGTRREDTQYFGPGTRLTVL.

This clonotype came up a few times. This sequence joins TRBV20-1 and TRBJ2-3; 8 bases match TRBD2. The germline V gene has CDR1 DFQATT and CDR2 SNEGSKA (reference sequence). J lost 0 bases, V lost 5 bases, and 7 bases had no gene match. CDR3 size: 15 residues. CDR3 nucleotide sequence: TGCAGTGCTCCCCCGGGGGGGTCTAGCACAGATACGCAGTATTTT. Translating it yields CSAPPGGSSTDTQYF.

This clonotype was counted between two and nine times. The chain links TRBV20-1 to TRBJ2-3; D not resolved. From germline, CDR1 is DFQATT and CDR2 SNEGSKA (reference sequence). Trimming removed 3 bases from V and 4 bases from J, with 8 bases in between. The CDR3 length is 12 residues. The CDR3 loop reads CSARNSADTQYF. The CDR3 nucleotides are TGCAGTGCTAGGAATTCAGCAGATACGCAGTATTTT.

The genes are TRBV7-9 and TRBJ2-3, with D possibly matching TRBD1 (6 bases). The CDR3 consists of 14 residues. Germline V lookup: CDR1 SEHNR, CDR2 FQNEAQ (reference sequence). The V gene lost 6 bases and the J gene lost 5 bases, with 15 bases spanning the gap. The CDR3 spells CASSSRQAGDTQYF. CDR3 DNA sequence: TGTGCCAGCAGTTCCAGACAGGCGGGAGATACGCAGTATTTT.

To note about this clonotype: Mismatch with germline at one junction end may stem from a read error. The rearrangement joins TRBV12-3 or TRBV12-4 to TRBJ2-1, with D hard to call. The CDR3 has 14 residues. The CDR3 is CASSLENRYNEHFF. The CDR3 nucleotides are TGTGCCAGCAGTTTAGAAAACAGATACAATGAGCATTTCTTC.

This clonotype appeared a few times. The chain carries TRBV12-3 or TRBV12-4 and TRBJ1-1; 10 bases match TRBD1. The CDR3 totals 13 residues. V lost 6 bases and J lost 11; bases outside the gene matches: 9. In DNA, the CDR3 is TGTGCCAGCAGACCCGGTGGGACAGGGGTTGCTTTCTTT. Protein: CASRPGGTGVAFF.

This clonotype was counted only a few times. The rearrangement uses TRBV11-2 and TRBJ2-3, with a tentative D call TRBD2 (5 bases). The germline gives CDR1 SGHAT, CDR2 FQNNGV. CDR3 length equals 14 residues. V lost 4 bases to trimming and J lost 2 bases, with 10 bases between them. The CDR3 DNA sequence: TGTGCCAGCAGCTACGGACTCTTCACAGATACGCAGTATTTT. Its translation: CASSYGLFTDTQYF. The full variable domain, completed using reference TRBV11-2 and TRBJ2-3, is EAGVAQSPRYKIIEKRQSVAFWCNPISGHATLYWYQQILGQGPKLLIQFQNNGVVDDSQLPKDRFSAERLKGVDSTLKIQPAKLEDSAVYLCASSYGLFTDTQYFGPGTRLTVL.